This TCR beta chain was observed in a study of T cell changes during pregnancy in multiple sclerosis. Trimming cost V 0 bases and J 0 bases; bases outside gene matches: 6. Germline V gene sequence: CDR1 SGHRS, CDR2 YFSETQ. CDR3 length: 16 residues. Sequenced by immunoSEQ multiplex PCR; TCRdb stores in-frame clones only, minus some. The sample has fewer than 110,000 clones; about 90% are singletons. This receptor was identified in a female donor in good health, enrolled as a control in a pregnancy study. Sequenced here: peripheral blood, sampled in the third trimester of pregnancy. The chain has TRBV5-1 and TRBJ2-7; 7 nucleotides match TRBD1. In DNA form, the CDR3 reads TGCGCCAGCAGCTTGGATGGGACAGAGAGCTCCTACGAGCAGTACTTC. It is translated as CASSLDGTESSYEQYF.